This T cell receptor (beta chain) was recorded in a study of blood T cells in healthy people across ages. Primers used in a second PCR of about 6 to 11 cycles were a sample-barcoded 5' primer and a J-beta primer mix. TCRdb reprocessed the 5' RACE reads via MiXCR and lists one record per CDR3 protein. Found here are 450,000 to 650,000 distinct CDR3 sequences, 24% of them singletons; the top ten hold less than 9%. Overall study findings and caveats: Per-million-T-cell TCR beta diversity fell roughly linearly with age. Diversity figures based on one million T cells were deemed too low.

The CDR3 is 14 amino acids. The germline V gene has CDR1 SGHDT and CDR2 YYEEEE. About this clonotype itself: Its antigen is undetermined. One end of the junction fails to match germline, which may point to a read error.

The data were also submitted as part of a second study, on T cells of mothers and their children. That study adds: Thymic selection shapes TCR recombination output in related pairs, and it does so similarly in unrelated pairs.

This receptor was obtained from a boy aged 5-17 years in good health. The material sequenced was blood. J is TRBJ2-7 and V is TRBV5-6, with D uncertain. For the CDR3, the DNA is TGTGCCAGCAGCTTGAGGCCGGAGAGCTACGGGCAGTACTTC. Translation: CASSLRPESYGQYF.